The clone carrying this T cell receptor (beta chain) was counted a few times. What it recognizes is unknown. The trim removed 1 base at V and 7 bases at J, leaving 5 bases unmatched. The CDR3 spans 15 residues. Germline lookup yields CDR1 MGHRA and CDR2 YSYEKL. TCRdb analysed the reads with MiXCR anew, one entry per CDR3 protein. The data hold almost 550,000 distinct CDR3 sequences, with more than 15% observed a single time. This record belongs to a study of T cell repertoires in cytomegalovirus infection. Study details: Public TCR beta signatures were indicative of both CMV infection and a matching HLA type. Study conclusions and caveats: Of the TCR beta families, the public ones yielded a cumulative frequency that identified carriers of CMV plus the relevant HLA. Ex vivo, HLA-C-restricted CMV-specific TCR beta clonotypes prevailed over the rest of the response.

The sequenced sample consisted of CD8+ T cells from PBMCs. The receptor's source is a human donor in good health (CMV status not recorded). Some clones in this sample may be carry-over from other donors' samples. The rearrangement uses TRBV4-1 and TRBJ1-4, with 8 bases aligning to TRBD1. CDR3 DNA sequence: TGCGCCAGCAGCCAAGTGGACAGGGCAGGTGAAAAACTGTTTTTT. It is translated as CASSQVDRAGEKLFF.